A single sample gave rise to the 10 T cell receptor beta chains below, sequenced in a study of molecular identifiers for immune sequencing clone quantification. TCRdb fed the PCR reads into MiXCR, producing one record per CDR3 protein. The data contain about 100,000 distinct CDR3 sequences, roughly 34% of them seen just once; the ten biggest clones take up around 4%. Sequencing was performed on naive CD8+ T cells from blood, with Jurkat cell RNA spiked in. Subset given: FACS-sorted CD8+CD4-CCR7+CD45RA+ naive T cells. These receptors were collected from a human donor in good health. Some libraries in this study had Jurkat cell RNA spiked in.

This clonotype was detected only a few times. This sequence joins TRBV6-5 and TRBJ1-3, with 7 bases aligning to TRBD1. Looked up from germline, CDR1 is MNHEY and CDR2 is SVGAGI. The CDR3 sequence is 15 residues long. V lost 1 base, J lost 0 bases, and 0 bases stayed unmatched. The CDR3 is CASSYWDSSGNTIYF. Written as DNA, the CDR3 is TGTGCCAGCAGTTACTGGGACAGCTCTGGAAACACCATATATTTT.

CDR3 loop: CASRLGTRGSEPQYF. DNA for the CDR3: TGTGCCAGTAGGCTCGGAACCAGGGGGTCTGAGCCCCAGTACTTC. The chain employs TRBV19 and TRBJ2-5; TRBD1 agrees at 7 bases. The trim removed 6 bases at V and 9 bases at J, leaving 16 bases unmatched. Germline assignment: CDR1 LNHDA and CDR2 SQIVND (reference sequence). The CDR3 extends over 15 amino acids. The entire variable domain, with the rest obtained from reference TRBV19 and TRBJ2-5, is as follows: DGGITQSPKYLFRKEGQNVTLSCEQNLNHDAMYWYRQDPGQGLRLIYYSQIVNDFQKGDIAEGYSVSREKKESFPLTVTSAQKNPTAFYLCASRLGTRGSEPQYFGPGTRLLVL.

The gene calls are TRBV7-2 and TRBJ2-5, with 7 bases that match TRBD1. This CDR3 has 16 amino acids. The V gene's germline CDR1 is SGHTA and CDR2 FQGNSA. Germline trimming cut 4 bases from V and 0 bases from J; bases unmatched to any gene: 8. This CDR3 reads CASSYKPGQYQETQYF. CDR3 DNA: TGTGCCAGCAGCTATAAACCGGGACAGTACCAAGAGACCCAGTACTTC.

This clonotype was seen a few times. The CDR3 DNA reads as TGTGCCAGCAGCCAAGAGAGTAGCGGGAGAGACAATGAGCAGTACTTC. The encoded protein is CASSQESSGRDNEQYF. The J gene is TRBJ2-1, the V gene TRBV4-2; 9 nucleotides align to TRBD2. The DNA end is more similar to TRBJ2-7, so the J call may be wrong. Germline V gene data show CDR1 as LGHNA and CDR2 as YNFKEQ. The CDR3 has 16 residues.

To note about this clonotype: Given a much more abundant clone one base away, this may be a read error. DNA for the CDR3: TGCAGCGGTGGAGACACCGGGGAGCAGTTTTTT. As protein: CSGGDTGEQFF. The chain recombines TRBV29-1 with TRBJ2-2, with D maybe TRBD2 (5 bases). The CDR3 contains 11 residues. CDR1 is SQVTM, CDR2 ANQGSEA, per germline.

Ten or more counts support this clonotype. V is TRBV6-2 or TRBV6-3 and J is TRBJ2-5; 7 bases line up with TRBD2. Trimming at V came to 2 bases and at J to 5 bases, leaving 8 bases not matched to a gene. CDR3 length: 15 amino acids. Germline assignment: CDR1 MNHEY and CDR2 SVGEGT. The CDR3 region has the DNA TGTGCCAGCAGTTACGTTGCGGGAGCGGGGGAGACCCAGTACTTC. Its translation: CASSYVAGAGETQYF.

This clonotype was detected only a few times. J is TRBJ2-7 and V is TRBV12-3 or TRBV12-4; 8 nucleotides agree with TRBD1. The CDR3 contains 15 residues. V was pared by 6 bases and J by 2 bases, with 9 bases of the junction left unmatched. The CDR3 sequence is CASSSTGVGPYEQYF. The CDR3 region has the DNA TGTGCCAGCAGCTCGACAGGGGTCGGCCCCTACGAGCAGTACTTC.

The rearrangement links TRBV30 to TRBJ2-7, with D possibly being TRBD1 (5 bases). The CDR3 has 11 amino acids. Germline CDR1 reads GTSNPN; CDR2 reads SVGIG (reference sequence). V was trimmed by 3 bases and J by 10 bases, leaving 13 bases between them. CDR3 loop: CAWSRQYEQYF. As DNA, the CDR3 is TGTGCCTGGAGCCGACAGTATGAACAGTACTTC.

This clonotype has a count of ten or more. The rearrangement joins TRBV7-3 to TRBJ2-2; no clear D. V lost 4 bases and J 4 bases, leaving 7 bases between the germline ends. The germline gives CDR1 SGHTA, CDR2 FQGTGA. This CDR3 is 13 amino acids long. This chain's CDR3 is CASSYQLTGELFF. CDR3 nucleotide sequence: TGTGCCAGCAGCTACCAACTCACCGGGGAGCTGTTTTTT.

This clonotype was counted a few times. This chain links TRBV10-2 with TRBJ2-3, with 12 bases fitting TRBD2. Per the germline V gene, CDR1 is WSHSY and CDR2 is SAAADI. The CDR3 totals 15 residues. The trim removed 5 bases at V and 0 bases at J, leaving 0 bases unmatched. The CDR3 loop is CASSTSGRSTDTQYF. The CDR3 DNA reads TGCGCCAGCAGTACTAGCGGGAGGAGCACAGATACGCAGTATTTT.